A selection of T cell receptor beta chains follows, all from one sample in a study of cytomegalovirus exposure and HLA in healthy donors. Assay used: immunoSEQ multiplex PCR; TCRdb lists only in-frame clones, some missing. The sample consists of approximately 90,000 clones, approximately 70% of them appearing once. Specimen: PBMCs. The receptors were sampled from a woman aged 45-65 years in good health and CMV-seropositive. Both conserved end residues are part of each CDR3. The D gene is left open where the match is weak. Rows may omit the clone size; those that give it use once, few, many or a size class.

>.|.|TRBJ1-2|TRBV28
CASSPPTVHPLDYGYTF
TGTGCCAGCAGTCCGCCGACAGTGCATCCCCTTGACTATGGCTACACCTTC
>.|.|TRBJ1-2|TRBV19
CASSIEAGQPNYGYTF
TGTGCCAGTAGTATAGAGGCTGGACAGCCTAACTATGGCTACACCTTC
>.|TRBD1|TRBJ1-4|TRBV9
CASSAPGGMNEKLFF
TGTGCCAGCAGCGCACCAGGGGGCATGAATGAAAAACTGTTTTTT
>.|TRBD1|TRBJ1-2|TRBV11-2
CASSVGQGNGYTF
TGTGCCAGCAGCGTGGGACAGGGGAATGGCTACACCTTC
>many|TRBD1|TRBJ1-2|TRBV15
CATSSSTGRGYTF
TGTGCCACCAGCAGCTCGACAGGGAGAGGCTACACCTTC
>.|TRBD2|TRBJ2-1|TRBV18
CASSPGAGVDNEQFF
TGTGCCAGCTCACCAGGAGCGGGAGTGGACAATGAGCAGTTCTTC
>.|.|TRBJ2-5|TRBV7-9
CASSLLPGGETQYF
TGTGCCAGCAGCTTACTGCCGGGTGGAGAGACCCAGTACTTC
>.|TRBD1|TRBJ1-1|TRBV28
CASRDEQGHLNTEAFF
TGTGCCAGCAGAGATGAACAGGGGCATTTGAACACTGAAGCTTTCTTT
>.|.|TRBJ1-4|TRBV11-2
CASSHPPGLQGEKLFF
TGTGCCAGCAGCCACCCGCCCGGGTTGCAGGGGGAAAAACTGTTTTTT
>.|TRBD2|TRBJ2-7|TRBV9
CAGSMRRAGDLYEQYF
TGTGCCGGTTCGATGAGACGAGCGGGAGATCTCTACGAGCAGTACTTC
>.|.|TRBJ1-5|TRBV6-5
CASSFYSNQPQHF
TGTGCCAGCAGTTTTTATAGCAATCAGCCCCAGCATTTT
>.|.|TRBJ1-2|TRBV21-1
CASSSLEDSQASTNYGYTF
TGTGCCAGCAGCAGCCTAGAGGACAGCCAGGCTTCAACTAACTATGGCTACACCTTC
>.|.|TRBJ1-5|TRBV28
CAGFSAGRPQHF
TGTGCCGGCTTTAGTGCAGGGCGGCCCCAGCATTTT
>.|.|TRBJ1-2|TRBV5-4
CASSLGRTVIGYTF
TGTGCCAGCAGCTTGGGGAGGACAGTGATCGGCTACACCTTC
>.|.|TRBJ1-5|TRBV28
CASSLVSGNLNQPQHF
TGTGCCAGCAGCCTTGTGTCAGGGAACCTCAATCAGCCCCAGCATTTT
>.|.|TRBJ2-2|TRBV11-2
CASSPRRGLNTGELFF
TGTGCCAGCAGCCCTCGACGAGGCCTGAACACCGGGGAGCTGTTTTTT
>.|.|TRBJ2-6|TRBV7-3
CASSPRQGGNVLTF
TGTGCCAGCAGCCCGCGCCAGGGTGGCAACGTCCTGACTTTC
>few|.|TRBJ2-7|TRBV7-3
CASSLERNYEQYF
TGTGCCAGCAGCTTAGAGCGGAACTACGAGCAGTACTTC
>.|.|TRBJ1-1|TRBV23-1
CASSQYIRGRNTEAFF
TGCGCCAGCAGTCAATACATTCGAGGAAGAAACACTGAAGCTTTCTTT
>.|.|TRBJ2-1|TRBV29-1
CSVSSGHPTYNEQFF
TGCAGCGTCAGTTCTGGGCATCCCACCTACAATGAGCAGTTCTTC
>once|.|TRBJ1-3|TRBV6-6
CASSWGQGWGNTIYF
TGTGCCAGCAGCTGGGGGCAGGGGTGGGGAAACACCATATATTTT
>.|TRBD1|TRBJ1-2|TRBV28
CANKGRDRGENGYTF
TGTGCCAACAAAGGAAGAGACAGGGGAGAAAATGGCTACACCTTC
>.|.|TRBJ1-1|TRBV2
CASRTRALNTEAFF
TGTGCCAGCAGGACCAGGGCCCTTAACACTGAAGCTTTCTTT
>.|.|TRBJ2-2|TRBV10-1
CASSEKTANTGELFF
TGCGCCAGCAGTGAAAAGACAGCGAACACCGGGGAGCTGTTTTTT
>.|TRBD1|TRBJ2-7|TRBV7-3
CASSSWDRVGEQYF
TGTGCCAGCAGCTCGTGGGACAGGGTGGGAGAGCAGTACTTC
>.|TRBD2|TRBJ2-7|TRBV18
CASSTGGAFYEQYF
TGTGCCAGCTCGACCGGGGGGGCCTTCTACGAGCAGTACTTC
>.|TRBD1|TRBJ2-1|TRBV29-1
CSASRDSDNEQFF
TGCAGCGCAAGCCGGGACAGCGACAATGAGCAGTTCTTC
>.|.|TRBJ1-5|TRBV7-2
CASSPNGGSSQPQHF
TGTGCCAGCAGCCCCAACGGGGGTAGTAGTCAGCCCCAGCATTTT
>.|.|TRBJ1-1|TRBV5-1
CASSFIGGAWDTEAFF
TGCGCCAGCAGCTTCATCGGAGGGGCTTGGGACACTGAAGCTTTCTTT
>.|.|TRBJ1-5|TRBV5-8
CASSRYSEYQPQHF
TGTGCCAGCAGCCGATACTCGGAGTATCAGCCCCAGCATTTT
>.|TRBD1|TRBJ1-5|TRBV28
CASNEQGVNQPQHF
TGTGCCAGCAATGAACAGGGGGTCAATCAGCCCCAGCATTTT
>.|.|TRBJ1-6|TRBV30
CAWSEGVWSPLHF
TGTGCCTGGAGTGAGGGGGTCTGGTCACCCCTCCACTTT
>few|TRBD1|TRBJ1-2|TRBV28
CASRTGGNYGYTF
TGTGCCAGTCGGACAGGGGGTAACTATGGCTACACCTTC
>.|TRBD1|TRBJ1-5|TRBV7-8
CASSLAGQVDQPQHF
TGTGCCAGCAGCCTAGCGGGACAGGTAGATCAGCCCCAGCATTTT
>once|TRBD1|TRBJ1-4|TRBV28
CASIPGGGDEKLFF
TGTGCCAGCATCCCAGGGGGTGGTGATGAAAAACTGTTTTTT
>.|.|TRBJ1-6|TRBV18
CASSQNGGSQGDSPLHF
TGTGCCAGCTCACAGAATGGCGGTTCCCAAGGCGATTCACCCCTCCACTTT
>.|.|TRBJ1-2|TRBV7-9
CASSLVRAYGYTF
TGTGCCAGCAGCTTAGTCAGGGCCTATGGCTACACCTTC